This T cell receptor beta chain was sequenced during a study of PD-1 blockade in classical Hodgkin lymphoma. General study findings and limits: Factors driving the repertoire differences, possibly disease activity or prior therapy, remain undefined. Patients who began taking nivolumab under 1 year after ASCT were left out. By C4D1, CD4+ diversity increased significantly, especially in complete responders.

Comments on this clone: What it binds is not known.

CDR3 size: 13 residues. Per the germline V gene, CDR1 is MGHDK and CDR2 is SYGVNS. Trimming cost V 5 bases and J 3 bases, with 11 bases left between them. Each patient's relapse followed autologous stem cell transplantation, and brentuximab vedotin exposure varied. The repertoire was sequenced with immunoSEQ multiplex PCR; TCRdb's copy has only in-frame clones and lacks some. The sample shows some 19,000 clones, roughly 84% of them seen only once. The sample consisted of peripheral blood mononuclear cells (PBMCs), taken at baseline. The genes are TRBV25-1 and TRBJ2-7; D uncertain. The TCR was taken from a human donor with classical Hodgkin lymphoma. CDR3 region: CASSSSGYYEQYF. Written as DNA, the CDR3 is TGTGCCAGCAGTTCGTCGGGCTACTACGAGCAGTACTTC.